This TCR beta chain emerged from a study of T cell responses to AZD1222 COVID-19 vaccine. Data came from immunoSEQ multiplex PCR; TCRdb stores just in-frame clones and leaves some out. The data contain some 130,000 clones, 92% of them singletons. This clone was recorded only once. The receptor was isolated from an adult who received the AZD1222 COVID-19 vaccine. Source: peripheral blood, taken 28 days after the second AZD1222 dose.

CDR3 in amino acids: CASSIVWNTEAFF. The CDR3 DNA is TGTGCCAGTAGTATAGTGTGGAACACTGAAGCTTTCTTT. The chain couples TRBV19 to TRBJ1-1, with D unresolved. Germline assignment: CDR1 LNHDA and CDR2 SQIVND (reference sequence). Trimming left V 1 base short and J 1 base short, with 4 bases between. The CDR3 has 13 amino acids.